The T cell receptor beta chain under discussion was sequenced for a study of cytomegalovirus exposure and HLA in healthy donors. The repertoire was sequenced with immunoSEQ multiplex PCR; TCRdb's copy has only in-frame clones and lacks some. This table holds roughly 75,000 clones, about 82% found once. The clonotype was recovered from a young man in good health and CMV-seronegative. The sequencing sample was made of PBMCs.

DNA for the CDR3: TGTGCCAGCAGCAGAGCGGGACAGGGTGGCAATCAGCCCCAGCATTTT. This translates into CASSRAGQGGNQPQHF. V is TRBV5-5 and J is TRBJ1-5; 9 bases are shared with TRBD1. Trimming at V came to 4 bases and at J to 2 bases, leaving 7 bases not matched to a gene. Germline assignment: CDR1 SGHKS and CDR2 YYEKEE (reference sequence). The CDR3 loop spans 16 amino acids. Looking up the rest from reference TRBV5-5 and TRBJ1-5 gives the full variable domain: DAGVTQSPTHLIKTRGQQVTLRCSPISGHKSVSWYQQVLGQGPQFIFQYYEKEERGRGNFPDRFSARQFPNYSSELNVNALLLGDSALYLCASSRAGQGGNQPQHFGDGTRLSIL.